This TCR beta chain is drawn from a study of blood T cell repertoires in COVID-19 (dated by TCRdb to the early 2020s). Broadly, across the study: The collaborator samples originated in the United States, Italy and Spain and spanned the acute and convalescent phases of COVID-19. Samples came from the ongoing ImmuneRACE study (first 160 participants) plus 1,254 subjects from 6 global collaborators. Where HLA class I and class II types were available, the types were taken from metadata supplied by the sample provider, not from assay-based typing. Nearly every sample came with metadata listing a de-identified subject ID, COVID-19 status, age in years and sex. The prospective study material was composed of cDNA or gDNA derived from T cells, B-cell-depleted T cells, or PBMCs. The repertoires were released in a freely available public database intended as a resource for research on the immune response to SARS-CoV-2. Deeply sampled blood TCRbeta repertoires from subjects exposed to, actively infected with, or recovered from COVID-19 were included in the dataset. Broader findings and caveats from the paper: How much clinical and demographic metadata was included differed by source and by participant, and the metadata was provided uncurated.

The CDR3 goes from the cysteine to the phenylalanine over 12 residues. Only the CDR3 DNA is retained, 36 bases long and in frame from the first base. Via the germline V gene, CDR1 is SQVTM and CDR2 ANQGSEA. V drops 5 bases and J drops 4 bases, leaving 11 bases in between. The collaborating institutions used their own protocols to collect whole blood in K2EDTA tubes. For TCRbeta analysis, collaborators shipped samples as frozen whole blood, isolated PBMCs, or DNA extracted from either of those sample types. By sample share, this clone is medium-sized (0.01 to 0.1%). The antigen it recognizes is unknown. Base quality data are lacking; no much larger clone is found one base away. The immunoSEQ Assay, a bias-controlled multiplex PCR, was used to amplify TCRbeta CDR3 regions from genomic DNA. Concerning the study's data processing: The number of nucleated cells in each sample was estimated by amplification of reference gene primers within the assay. To quantify the absolute abundance of each unique TCRbeta CDR3 rearrangement, sequence reads were collapsed and filtered. For each sample, productive Simpson clonality was calculated as the square root of Simpson's diversity index over productive rearrangements. The table comes from immuneACCESS by way of TCRdb, which keeps in-frame sequences with V and J called. Part of the clones is missing from these tables; in studies checked, under half for an unresolved V gene and the rest for unknown reasons. Clonal size and the V and J genes are those of that table, whereas D and trimming came from the DNA. The table for this sample lists fewer than 30,000 clones; 65% to 85% of them were counted only once. About a sixth of the sample rests with the top ten.

Material: peripheral blood. The clonotype originates from a woman aged 60-70 years with acute or convalescent COVID-19. The rearranged segments are TRBV29-1 and TRBJ1-1, and perhaps TRBD1 as D gene, on 5 matching bases. CDR3 reads: CSVQRGGTEAFF. Here is the DNA: TGCAGCGTTCAACGGGGGGGCACTGAAGCTTTCTTT.